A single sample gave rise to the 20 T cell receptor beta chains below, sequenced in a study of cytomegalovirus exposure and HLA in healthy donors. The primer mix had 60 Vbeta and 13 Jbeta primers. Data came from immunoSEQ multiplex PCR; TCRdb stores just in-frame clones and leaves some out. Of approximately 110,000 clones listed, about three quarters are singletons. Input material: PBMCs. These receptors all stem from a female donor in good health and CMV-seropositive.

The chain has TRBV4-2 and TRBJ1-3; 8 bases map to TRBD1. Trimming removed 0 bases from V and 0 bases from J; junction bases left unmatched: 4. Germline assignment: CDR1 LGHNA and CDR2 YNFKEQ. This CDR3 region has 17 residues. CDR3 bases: TGTGCCAGCAGCCAAGATGGGACAGGTGTCTCTGGAAACACCATATATTTT. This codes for CASSQDGTGVSGNTIYF.

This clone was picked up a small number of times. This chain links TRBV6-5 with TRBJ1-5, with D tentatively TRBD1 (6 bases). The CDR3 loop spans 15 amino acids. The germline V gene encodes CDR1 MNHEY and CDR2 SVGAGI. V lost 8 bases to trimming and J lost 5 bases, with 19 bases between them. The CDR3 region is CASQQGRGSDQPQHF. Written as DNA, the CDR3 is TGTGCCAGCCAGCAGGGGAGGGGATCAGATCAGCCCCAGCATTTT.

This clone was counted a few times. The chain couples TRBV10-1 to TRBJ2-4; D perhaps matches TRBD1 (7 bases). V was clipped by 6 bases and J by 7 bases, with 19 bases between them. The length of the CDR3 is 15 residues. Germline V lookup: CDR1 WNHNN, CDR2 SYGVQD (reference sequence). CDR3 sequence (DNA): TGCGCCAGCAGCCAAGAGTCGACAGGGAGGAACATTCAGTACTTC. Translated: CASSQESTGRNIQYF.

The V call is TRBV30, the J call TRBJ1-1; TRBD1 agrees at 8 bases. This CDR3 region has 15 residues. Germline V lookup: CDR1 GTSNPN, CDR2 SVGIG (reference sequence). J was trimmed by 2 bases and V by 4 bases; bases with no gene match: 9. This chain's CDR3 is CAWTRTGSFNTEAFF. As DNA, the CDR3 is TGTGCCTGGACCCGGACAGGGAGTTTCAACACTGAAGCTTTCTTT.

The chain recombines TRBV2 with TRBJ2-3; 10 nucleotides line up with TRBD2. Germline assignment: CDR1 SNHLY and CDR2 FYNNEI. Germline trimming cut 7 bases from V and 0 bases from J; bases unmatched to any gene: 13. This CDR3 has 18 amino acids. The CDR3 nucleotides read TGTGCCAGCAACCCGGGACTAGCGCCCCGAGCTAGCACAGATACGCAGTATTTT. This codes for CASNPGLAPRASTDTQYF. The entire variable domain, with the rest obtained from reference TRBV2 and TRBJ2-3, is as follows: EPEVTQTPSHQVTQMGQEVILRCVPISNHLYFYWYRQILGQKVEFLVSFYNNEISEKSEIFDDQFSVERPDGSNFTLKIRSTKLEDSAMYFCASNPGLAPRASTDTQYFGPGTRLTVL.

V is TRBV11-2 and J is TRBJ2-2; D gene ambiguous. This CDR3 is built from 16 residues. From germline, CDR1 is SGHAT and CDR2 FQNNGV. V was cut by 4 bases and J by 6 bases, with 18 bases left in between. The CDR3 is CASSSRSTGEAGELFF. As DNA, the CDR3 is TGTGCCAGCAGCTCCCGTTCCACTGGAGAGGCCGGGGAGCTGTTTTTT.

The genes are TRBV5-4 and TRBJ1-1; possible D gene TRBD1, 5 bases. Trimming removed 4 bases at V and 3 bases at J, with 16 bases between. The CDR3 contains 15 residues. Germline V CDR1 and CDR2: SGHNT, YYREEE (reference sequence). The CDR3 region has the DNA TGTGCCAGCAGCCTAGAGCCGTCGGGGGACACTGAAGCTTTCTTT. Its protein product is CASSLEPSGDTEAFF.

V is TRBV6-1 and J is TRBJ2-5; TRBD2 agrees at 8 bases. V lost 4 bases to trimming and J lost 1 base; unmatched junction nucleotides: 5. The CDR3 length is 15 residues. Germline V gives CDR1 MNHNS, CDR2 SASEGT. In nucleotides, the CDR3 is TGTGCCAGCAGTGCTGGGCTAGCGGGCCAAGAGACCCAGTACTTC. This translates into CASSAGLAGQETQYF.

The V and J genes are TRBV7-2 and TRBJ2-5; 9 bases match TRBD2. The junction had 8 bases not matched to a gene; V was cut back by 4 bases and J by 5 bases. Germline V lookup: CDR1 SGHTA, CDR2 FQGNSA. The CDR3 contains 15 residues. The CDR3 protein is CASSWSGRYGETQYF. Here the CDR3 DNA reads TGTGCCAGCAGCTGGAGCGGGAGGTACGGGGAGACCCAGTACTTC.

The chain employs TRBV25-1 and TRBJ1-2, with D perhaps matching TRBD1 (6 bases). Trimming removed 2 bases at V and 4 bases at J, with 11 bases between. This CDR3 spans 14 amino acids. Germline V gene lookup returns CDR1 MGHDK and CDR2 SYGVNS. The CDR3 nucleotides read TGTGCCAGCAGTGAAACAGGGTGGGGCTATGGCTACACCTTC. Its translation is CASSETGWGYGYTF.

The CDR3 protein is CASSQDGTGNGVELFF. In DNA form, the CDR3 reads TGCGCCAGCAGCCAAGACGGGACAGGGAATGGTGTGGAGCTGTTTTTT. The genes are TRBV4-1 and TRBJ2-2; 9 bases fit TRBD1. CDR1 is MGHRA, CDR2 YSYEKL, per germline. CDR3 length: 16 residues. The V segment lost 0 bases and the J segment 10 bases; nucleotides outside the gene matches: 9.

The CDR3 region is CASSLGRGNSPLHF. Here the CDR3 DNA reads TGTGCCAGCAGCTTAGGCAGGGGAAATTCACCCCTCCACTTT. V and J are TRBV7-6 and TRBJ1-6; D is possibly TRBD1 (6 bases). From germline, CDR1 is SGHVS and CDR2 FNYEAQ. The CDR3 consists of 14 residues. Deletions cut 1 base from V and 7 bases from J, with 8 bases between.

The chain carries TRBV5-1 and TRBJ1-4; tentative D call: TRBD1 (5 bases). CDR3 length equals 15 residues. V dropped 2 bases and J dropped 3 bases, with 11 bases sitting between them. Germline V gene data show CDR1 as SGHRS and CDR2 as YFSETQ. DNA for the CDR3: TGCGCCAGCAGCTTTCAGGGTCCACCTAATGAAAAACTGTTTTTT. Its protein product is CASSFQGPPNEKLFF.

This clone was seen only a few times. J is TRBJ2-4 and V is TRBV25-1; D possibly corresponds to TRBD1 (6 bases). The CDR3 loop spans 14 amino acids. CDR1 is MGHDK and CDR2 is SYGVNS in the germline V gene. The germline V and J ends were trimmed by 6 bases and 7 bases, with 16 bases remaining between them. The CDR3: CASREGTPTNIQYF. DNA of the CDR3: TGTGCCAGCAGGGAAGGGACACCCACTAACATTCAGTACTTC.

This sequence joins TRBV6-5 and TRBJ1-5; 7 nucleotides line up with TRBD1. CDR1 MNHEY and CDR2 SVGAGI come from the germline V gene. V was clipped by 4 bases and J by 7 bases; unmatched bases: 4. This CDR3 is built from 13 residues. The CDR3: CASSSDRKQPQHF. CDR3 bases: TGTGCCAGCAGTTCGGACAGGAAACAGCCCCAGCATTTT.

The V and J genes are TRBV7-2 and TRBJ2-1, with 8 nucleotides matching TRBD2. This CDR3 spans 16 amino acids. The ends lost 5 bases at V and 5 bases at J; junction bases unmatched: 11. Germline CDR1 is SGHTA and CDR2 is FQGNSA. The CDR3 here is CASSGSLAGFHNEQFF. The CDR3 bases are TGTGCCAGCAGCGGAAGTTTAGCGGGGTTCCACAATGAGCAGTTCTTC.

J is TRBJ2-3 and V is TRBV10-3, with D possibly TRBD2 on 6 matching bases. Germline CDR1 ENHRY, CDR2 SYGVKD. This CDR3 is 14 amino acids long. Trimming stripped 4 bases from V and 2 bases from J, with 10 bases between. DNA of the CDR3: TGTGCCATCAGTGGGGGGGTTACCACAGATACGCAGTATTTT. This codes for CAISGGVTTDTQYF.

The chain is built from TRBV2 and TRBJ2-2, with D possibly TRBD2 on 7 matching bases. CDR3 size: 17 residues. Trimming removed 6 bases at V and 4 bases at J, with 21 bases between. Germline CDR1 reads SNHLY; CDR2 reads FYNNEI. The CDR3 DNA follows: TGTGCCAGCAGGAGGGGGGGCGGGTGGGGAAGCACCGGGGAGCTGTTTTTT. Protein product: CASRRGGGWGSTGELFF.

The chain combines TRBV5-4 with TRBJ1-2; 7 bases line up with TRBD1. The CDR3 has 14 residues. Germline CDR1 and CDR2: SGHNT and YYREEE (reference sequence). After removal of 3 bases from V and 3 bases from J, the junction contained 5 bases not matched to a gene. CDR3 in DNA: TGTGCCAGCAGCTACAGAGACAGGGACTATGGCTACACCTTC. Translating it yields CASSYRDRDYGYTF.

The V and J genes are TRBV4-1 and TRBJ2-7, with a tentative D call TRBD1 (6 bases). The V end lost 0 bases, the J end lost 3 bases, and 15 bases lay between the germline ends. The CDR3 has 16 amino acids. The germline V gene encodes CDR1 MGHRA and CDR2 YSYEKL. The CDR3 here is CASSQDPAGADYEQYF. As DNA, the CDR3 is TGCGCCAGCAGCCAAGATCCTGCAGGGGCAGACTACGAGCAGTACTTC.